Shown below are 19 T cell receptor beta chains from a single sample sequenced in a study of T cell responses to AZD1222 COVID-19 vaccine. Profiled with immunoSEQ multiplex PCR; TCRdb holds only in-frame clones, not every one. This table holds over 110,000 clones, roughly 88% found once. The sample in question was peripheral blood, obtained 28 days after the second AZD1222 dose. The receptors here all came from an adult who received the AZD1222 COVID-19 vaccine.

This CDR3 reads CASNTHSNQPQHF. CDR3 in DNA: TGTGCCAGCAATACCCATAGCAATCAGCCCCAGCATTTT. V and J are TRBV28 and TRBJ1-5; D is ambiguous. CDR1 and CDR2 (germline): MDHEN, SYDVKM. V was cut by 7 bases and J by 0 bases, with 7 bases left in between. The CDR3 is made up of 13 amino acids.

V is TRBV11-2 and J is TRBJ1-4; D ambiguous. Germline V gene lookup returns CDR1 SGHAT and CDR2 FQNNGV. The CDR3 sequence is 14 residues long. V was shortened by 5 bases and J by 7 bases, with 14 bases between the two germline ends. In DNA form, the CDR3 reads TGTGCCAGCAGCCCGACCGGGTCGGGTGAAAAACTGTTTTTT. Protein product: CASSPTGSGEKLFF.

The DNA for the CDR3 is TGTGCCAGTAGGGAGACTAATCAGCCCCAGCATTTT. Protein product: CASRETNQPQHF. V is TRBV19 and J is TRBJ1-5; D is unresolved. The length of the CDR3 is 12 residues. V lost 6 bases and J 4 bases, leaving 7 bases between the germline ends. In germline, CDR1 is LNHDA, CDR2 SQIVND (reference sequence).

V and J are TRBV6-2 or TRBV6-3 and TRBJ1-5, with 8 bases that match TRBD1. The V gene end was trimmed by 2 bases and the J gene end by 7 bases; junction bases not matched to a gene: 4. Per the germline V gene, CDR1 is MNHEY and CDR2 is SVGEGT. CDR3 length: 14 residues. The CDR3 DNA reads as TGTGCCAGCAGTTACGCAGGGGGCCGACAGCCCCAGCATTTT. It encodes CASSYAGGRQPQHF.

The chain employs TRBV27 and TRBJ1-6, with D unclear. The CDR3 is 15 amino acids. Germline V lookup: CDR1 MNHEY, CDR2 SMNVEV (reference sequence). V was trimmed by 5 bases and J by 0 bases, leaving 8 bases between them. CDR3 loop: CASSRESSYNSPLHF. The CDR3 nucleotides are TGTGCCAGCAGTAGGGAAAGCTCCTATAATTCACCCCTCCACTTT.

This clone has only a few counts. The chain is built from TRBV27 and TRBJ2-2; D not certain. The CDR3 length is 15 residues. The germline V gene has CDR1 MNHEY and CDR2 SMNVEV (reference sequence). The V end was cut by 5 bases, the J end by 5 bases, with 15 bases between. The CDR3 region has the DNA TGTGCCAGCAGTACCCGCGTCCGGGTAACCGGGGAGCTGTTTTTT. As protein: CASSTRVRVTGELFF.

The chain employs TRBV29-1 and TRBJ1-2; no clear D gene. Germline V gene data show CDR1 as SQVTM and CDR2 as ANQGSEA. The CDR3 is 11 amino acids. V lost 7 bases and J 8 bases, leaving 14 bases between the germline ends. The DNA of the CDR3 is TGCAGCGCCGCAGCCGGGCGCGGCTACACCTTC. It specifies CSAAAGRGYTF.

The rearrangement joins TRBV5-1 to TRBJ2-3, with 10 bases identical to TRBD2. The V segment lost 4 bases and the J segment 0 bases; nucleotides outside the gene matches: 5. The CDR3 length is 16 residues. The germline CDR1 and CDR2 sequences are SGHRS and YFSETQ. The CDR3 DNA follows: TGCGCCAGCAGCAAAGGACTAGCGGACAGCACAGATACGCAGTATTTT. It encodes CASSKGLADSTDTQYF.

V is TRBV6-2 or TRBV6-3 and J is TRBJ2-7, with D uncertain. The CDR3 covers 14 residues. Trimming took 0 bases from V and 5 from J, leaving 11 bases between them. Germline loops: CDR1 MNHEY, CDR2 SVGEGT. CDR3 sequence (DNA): TGTGCCAGCAGTTACTCAGTGGTGATGAACGAGCAGTACTTC. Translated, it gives CASSYSVVMNEQYF.

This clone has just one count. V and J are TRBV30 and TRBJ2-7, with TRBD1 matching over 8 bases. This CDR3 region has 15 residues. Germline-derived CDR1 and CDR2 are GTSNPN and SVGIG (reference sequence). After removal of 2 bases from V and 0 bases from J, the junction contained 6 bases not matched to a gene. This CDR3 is CAWSPPGGLSYEQYV. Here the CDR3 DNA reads TGTGCCTGGAGTCCCCCAGGGGGCCTCTCCTACGAGCAGTACGTC.

The CDR3, as DNA: TGTGCCACTAGGCGGGGCCACTCCACAGATACGCAGTATTTT. Translating it yields CATRRGHSTDTQYF. The chain has TRBV15 and TRBJ2-3; D possibly corresponds to TRBD2 (6 bases). The CDR3 is 14 amino acids. V shed 9 bases and J shed 2 bases, with 15 bases lying between them. Per the germline V gene, CDR1 is LNHNV and CDR2 is YYDKDF (reference sequence).

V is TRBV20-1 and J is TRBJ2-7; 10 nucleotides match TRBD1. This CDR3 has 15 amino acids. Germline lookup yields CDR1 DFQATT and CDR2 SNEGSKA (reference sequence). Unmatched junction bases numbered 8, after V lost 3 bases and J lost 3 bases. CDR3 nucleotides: TGCAGTGCTAGTCCTCCGGGACAGGGGTTCTACGAGCAGTACTTC. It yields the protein CSASPPGQGFYEQYF.

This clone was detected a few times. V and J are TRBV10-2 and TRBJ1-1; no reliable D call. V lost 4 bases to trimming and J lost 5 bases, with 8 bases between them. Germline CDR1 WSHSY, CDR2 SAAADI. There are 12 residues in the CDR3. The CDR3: CASSALGTEAFF. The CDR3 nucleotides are TGCGCCAGCAGTGCCTTGGGGACTGAAGCTTTCTTT.

Written as DNA, the CDR3 is TGTGCCAGCAGCCCCGACACCCGAAAAGGACAGAGATACGAGCAGTACGTC. Amino acid sequence: CASSPDTRKGQRYEQYV. This sequence joins TRBV7-8 and TRBJ2-7, with TRBD1 as a possible D gene (6 bases). The CDR3 extends over 17 amino acids. CDR1 is SGHVS and CDR2 is FQNEAQ in the germline V gene. V was clipped by 5 bases and J by 4 bases, with 24 bases between them.

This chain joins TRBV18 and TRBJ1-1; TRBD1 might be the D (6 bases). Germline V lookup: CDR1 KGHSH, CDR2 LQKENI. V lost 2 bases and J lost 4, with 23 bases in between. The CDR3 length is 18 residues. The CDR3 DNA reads TGTGCCAGCTCACCATTGGGGACGGGGGGCTCTAGGAGCACTGAAGCTTTCTTT. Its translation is CASSPLGTGGSRSTEAFF.

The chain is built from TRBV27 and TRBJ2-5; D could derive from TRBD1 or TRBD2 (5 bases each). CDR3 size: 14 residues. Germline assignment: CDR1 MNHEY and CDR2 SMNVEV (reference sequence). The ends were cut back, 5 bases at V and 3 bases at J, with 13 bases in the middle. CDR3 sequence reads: CASSHRDGEETQYF. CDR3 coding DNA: TGTGCCAGCAGTCACCGGGACGGCGAAGAGACCCAGTACTTC.

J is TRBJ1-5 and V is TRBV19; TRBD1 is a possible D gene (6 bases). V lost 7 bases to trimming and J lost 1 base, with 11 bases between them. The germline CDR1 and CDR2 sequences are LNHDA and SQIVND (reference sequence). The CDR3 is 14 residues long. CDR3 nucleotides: TGTGCCAGTATGGGGGCGGTGAGCAATCAGCCCCAGCATTTT. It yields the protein CASMGAVSNQPQHF.

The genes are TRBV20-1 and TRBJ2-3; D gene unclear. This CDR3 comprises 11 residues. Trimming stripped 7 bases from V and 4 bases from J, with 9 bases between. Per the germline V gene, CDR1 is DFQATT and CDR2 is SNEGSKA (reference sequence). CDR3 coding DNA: TGCAGTGTGTTAAACGCAGATACGCAGTATTTT. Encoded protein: CSVLNADTQYF.

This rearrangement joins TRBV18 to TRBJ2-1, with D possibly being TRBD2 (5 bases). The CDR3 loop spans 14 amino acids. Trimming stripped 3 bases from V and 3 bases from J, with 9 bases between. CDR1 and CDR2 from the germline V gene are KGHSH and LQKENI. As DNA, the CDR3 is TGTGCCAGCTCACCCGGACTGAGCTACAATGAGCAGTTCTTC. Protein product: CASSPGLSYNEQFF.